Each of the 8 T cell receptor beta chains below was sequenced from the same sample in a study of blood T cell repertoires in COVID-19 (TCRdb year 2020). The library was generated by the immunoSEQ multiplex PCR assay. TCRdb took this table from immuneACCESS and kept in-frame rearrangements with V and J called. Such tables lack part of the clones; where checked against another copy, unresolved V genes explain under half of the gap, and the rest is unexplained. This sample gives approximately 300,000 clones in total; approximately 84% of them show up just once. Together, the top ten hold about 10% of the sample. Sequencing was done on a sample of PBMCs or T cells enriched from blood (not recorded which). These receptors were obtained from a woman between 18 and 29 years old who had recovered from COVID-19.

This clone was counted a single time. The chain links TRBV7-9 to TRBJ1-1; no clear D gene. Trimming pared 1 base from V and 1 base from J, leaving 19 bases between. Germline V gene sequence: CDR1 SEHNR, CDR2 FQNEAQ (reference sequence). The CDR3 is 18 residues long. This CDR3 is CASSLGLRWSTSNTEAFF. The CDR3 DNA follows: TGTGCCAGCAGCTTAGGTTTGAGGTGGTCTACCTCGAACACTGAAGCTTTCTTT.

The CDR3 nucleotides read TGTGCCAGCAGCTTCGACAGGGGAGGCGATCAGCCCCAGCATTTT. As protein: CASSFDRGGDQPQHF. The V call is TRBV7-2, the J call TRBJ1-5; TRBD1 agrees at 8 bases. The V and J ends lost 3 bases and 5 bases, in that order; junction bases with no gene match: 6. The CDR3 is made up of 15 amino acids. Germline assignment: CDR1 SGHTA and CDR2 FQGNSA.

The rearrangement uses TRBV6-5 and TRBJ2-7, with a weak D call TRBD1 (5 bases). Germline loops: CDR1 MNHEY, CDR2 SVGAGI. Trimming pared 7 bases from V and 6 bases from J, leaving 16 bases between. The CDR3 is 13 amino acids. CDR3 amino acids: CASTLTGTLEQYF. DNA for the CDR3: TGTGCCAGCACCTTAACAGGAACCCTCGAGCAGTACTTC.

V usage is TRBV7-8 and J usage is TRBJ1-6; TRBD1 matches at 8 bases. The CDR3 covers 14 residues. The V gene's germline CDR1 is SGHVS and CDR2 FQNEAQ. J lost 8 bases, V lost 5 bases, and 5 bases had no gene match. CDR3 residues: CASSKGQVDSPLHF. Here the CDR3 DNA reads TGTGCCAGCAGCAAGGGACAGGTTGATTCACCCCTCCACTTT.

CDR3: CASSWGTPNTGELFF. In nucleotides, the CDR3 is TGTGCCAGCAGCTGGGGGACACCAAACACCGGGGAGCTGTTTTTT. The rearrangement joins TRBV3-1 (or the pseudogene TRBV3-2) to TRBJ2-2, with D perhaps TRBD1 (6 bases). The V gene's germline CDR1 is LGHDT and CDR2 YNNKEL (reference sequence). V lost 5 bases and J 2 bases, leaving 12 bases between the germline ends. The CDR3 is made up of 15 amino acids.

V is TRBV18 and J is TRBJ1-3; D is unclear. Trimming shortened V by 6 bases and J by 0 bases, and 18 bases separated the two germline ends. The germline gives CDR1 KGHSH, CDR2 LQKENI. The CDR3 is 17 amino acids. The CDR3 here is CASSQAEGQSSGNTIYF. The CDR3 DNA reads TGTGCCAGCTCCCAGGCGGAGGGCCAGAGCTCTGGAAACACCATATATTTT.

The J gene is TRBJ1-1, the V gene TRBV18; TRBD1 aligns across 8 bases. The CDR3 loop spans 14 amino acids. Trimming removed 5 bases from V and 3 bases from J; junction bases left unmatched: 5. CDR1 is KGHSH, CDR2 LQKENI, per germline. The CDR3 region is CASSNRGSDTEAFF. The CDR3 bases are TGTGCCAGCTCAAACAGGGGGTCGGACACTGAAGCTTTCTTT.

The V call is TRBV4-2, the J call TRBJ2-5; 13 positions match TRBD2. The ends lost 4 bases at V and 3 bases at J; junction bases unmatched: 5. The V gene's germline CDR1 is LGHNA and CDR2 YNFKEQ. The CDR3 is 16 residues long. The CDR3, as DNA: TGTGCCAGCAGCCCAATCGGGACTAGCGGGGAAGAGACCCAGTACTTC. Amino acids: CASSPIGTSGEETQYF.